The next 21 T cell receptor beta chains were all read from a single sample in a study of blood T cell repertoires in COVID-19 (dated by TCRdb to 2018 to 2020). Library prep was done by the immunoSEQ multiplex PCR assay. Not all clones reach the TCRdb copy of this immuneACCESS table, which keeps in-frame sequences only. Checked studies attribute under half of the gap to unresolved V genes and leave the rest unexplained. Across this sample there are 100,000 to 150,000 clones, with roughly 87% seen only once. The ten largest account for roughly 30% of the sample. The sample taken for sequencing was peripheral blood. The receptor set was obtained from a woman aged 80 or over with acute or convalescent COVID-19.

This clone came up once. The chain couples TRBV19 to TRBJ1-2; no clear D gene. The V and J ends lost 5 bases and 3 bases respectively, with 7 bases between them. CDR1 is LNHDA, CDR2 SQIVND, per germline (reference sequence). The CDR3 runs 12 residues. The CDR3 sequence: CASSLGHYGYTF. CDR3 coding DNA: TGTGCCAGTAGTTTGGGCCACTATGGCTACACCTTC.

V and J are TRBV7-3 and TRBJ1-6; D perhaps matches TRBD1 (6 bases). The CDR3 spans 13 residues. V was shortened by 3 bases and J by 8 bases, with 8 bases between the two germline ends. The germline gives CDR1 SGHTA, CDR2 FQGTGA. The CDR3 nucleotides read TGTGCCAGCAGCTTTCACAGGGATTCACCCCTCCACTTT. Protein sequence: CASSFHRDSPLHF.

The CDR3 nucleotides are TGTGCCAGCAACCAACAGGGGTCGAGTACTGAAGCTTTCTTT. It translates to CASNQQGSSTEAFF. This chain connects TRBV6-5 to TRBJ1-1; 7 nucleotides align to TRBD1. This CDR3 spans 14 amino acids. J was trimmed by 5 bases and V by 7 bases; bases with no gene match: 10. The V gene's germline CDR1 is MNHEY and CDR2 SVGAGI.

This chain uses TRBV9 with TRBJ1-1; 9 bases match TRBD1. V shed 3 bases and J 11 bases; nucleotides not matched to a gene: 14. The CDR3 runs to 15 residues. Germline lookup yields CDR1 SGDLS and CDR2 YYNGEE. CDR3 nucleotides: TGTGCCAGCAGCGCCGACCCGGGGACAGGGCGTCAGGCTTTCTTT. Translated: CASSADPGTGRQAFF. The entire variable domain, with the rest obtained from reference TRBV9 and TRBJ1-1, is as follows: DSGVTQTPKHLITATGQRVTLRCSPRSGDLSVYWYQQSLDQGLQFLIQYYNGEERAKGNILERFSAQQFPDLHSELNLSSLELGDSALYFCASSADPGTGRQAFFGQGTRLTVV.

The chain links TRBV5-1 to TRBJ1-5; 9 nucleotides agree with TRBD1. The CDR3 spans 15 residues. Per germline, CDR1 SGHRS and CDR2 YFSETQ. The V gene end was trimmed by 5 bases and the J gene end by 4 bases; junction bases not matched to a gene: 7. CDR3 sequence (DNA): TGCGCCAGCAGTCAAACAGGGGGCGAAAATCAGCCCCAGCATTTT. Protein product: CASSQTGGENQPQHF.

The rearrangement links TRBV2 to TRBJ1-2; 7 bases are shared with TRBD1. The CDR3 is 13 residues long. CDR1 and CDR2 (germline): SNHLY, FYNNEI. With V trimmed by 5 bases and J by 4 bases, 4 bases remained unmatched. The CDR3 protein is CASSPRDSYGYTF. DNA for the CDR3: TGTGCCAGCAGTCCTAGGGACAGCTATGGCTACACCTTC. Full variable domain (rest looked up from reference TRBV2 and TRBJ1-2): EPEVTQTPSHQVTQMGQEVILRCVPISNHLYFYWYRQILGQKVEFLVSFYNNEISEKSEIFDDQFSVERPDGSNFTLKIRSTKLEDSAMYFCASSPRDSYGYTFGSGTRLTVV.

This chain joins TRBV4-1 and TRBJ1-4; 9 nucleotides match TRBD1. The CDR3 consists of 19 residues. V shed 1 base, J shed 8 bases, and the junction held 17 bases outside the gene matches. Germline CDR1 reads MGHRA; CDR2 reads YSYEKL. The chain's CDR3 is CASSQVTGTGQGRWEKLFF. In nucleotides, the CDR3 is TGCGCCAGCAGCCAAGTTACCGGGACAGGGCAAGGGCGGTGGGAAAAACTGTTTTTT.

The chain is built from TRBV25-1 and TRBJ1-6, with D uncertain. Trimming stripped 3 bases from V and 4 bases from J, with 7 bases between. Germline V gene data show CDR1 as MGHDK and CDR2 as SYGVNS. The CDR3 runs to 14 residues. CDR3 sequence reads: CASSDSRYNSPLHF. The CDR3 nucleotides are TGTGCCAGCAGTGATAGTCGATATAATTCACCCCTCCACTTT.

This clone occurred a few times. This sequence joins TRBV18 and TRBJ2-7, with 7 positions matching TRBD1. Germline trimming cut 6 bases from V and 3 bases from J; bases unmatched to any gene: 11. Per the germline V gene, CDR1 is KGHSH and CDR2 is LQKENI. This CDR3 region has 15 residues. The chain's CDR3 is CASSDRVGFNYEQYF. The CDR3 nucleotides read TGTGCCAGCTCCGACAGGGTCGGGTTTAACTACGAGCAGTACTTC. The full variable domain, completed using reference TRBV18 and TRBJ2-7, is NAGVMQNPRHLVRRRGQEARLRCSPMKGHSHVYWYRQLPEEGLKFMVYLQKENIIDESGMPKERFSAEFPKEGPSILRIQQVVRGDSAAYFCASSDRVGFNYEQYFGPGTRLTVT.

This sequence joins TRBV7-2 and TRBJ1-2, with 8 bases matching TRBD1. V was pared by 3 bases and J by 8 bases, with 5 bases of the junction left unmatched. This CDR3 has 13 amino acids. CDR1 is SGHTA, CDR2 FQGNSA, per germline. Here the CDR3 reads CASSLDREGGYTF. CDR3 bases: TGTGCCAGCAGCTTGGACAGGGAAGGAGGCTACACCTTC.

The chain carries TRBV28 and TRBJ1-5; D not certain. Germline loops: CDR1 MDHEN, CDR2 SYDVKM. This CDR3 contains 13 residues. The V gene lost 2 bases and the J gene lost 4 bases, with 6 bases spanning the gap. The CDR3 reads CASSLNLNQPQHF. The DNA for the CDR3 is TGTGCCAGCAGTTTAAATCTTAATCAGCCCCAGCATTTT.

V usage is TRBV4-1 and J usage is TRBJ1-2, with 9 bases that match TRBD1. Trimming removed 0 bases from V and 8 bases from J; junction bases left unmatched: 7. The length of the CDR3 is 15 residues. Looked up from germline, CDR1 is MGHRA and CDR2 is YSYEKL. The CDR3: CASSQDGQGSRGYTF. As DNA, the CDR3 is TGCGCCAGCAGCCAAGACGGACAGGGGTCGAGGGGCTACACCTTC.

The CDR3 region has the DNA TGTGCCAGCAGCTTACACAATAATTCACCCCTCCACTTT. This codes for CASSLHNNSPLHF. The chain carries TRBV11-3 and TRBJ1-6; D gene ambiguous. The CDR3 contains 13 residues. The V gene's germline CDR1 is SGHNT and CDR2 YENEEA. V lost 2 bases and J lost 5, with 4 bases in between.

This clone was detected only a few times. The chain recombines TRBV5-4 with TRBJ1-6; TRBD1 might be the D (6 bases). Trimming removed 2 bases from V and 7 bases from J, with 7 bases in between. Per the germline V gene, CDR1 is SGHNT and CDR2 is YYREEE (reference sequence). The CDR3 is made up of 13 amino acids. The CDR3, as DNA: TGTGCCAGCAGCTTCCAGGGGAATTCACCCCTCCACTTT. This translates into CASSFQGNSPLHF. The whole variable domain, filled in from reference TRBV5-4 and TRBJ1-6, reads ETGVTQSPTHLIKTRGQQVTLRCSSQSGHNTVSWYQQALGQGPQFIFQYYREEENGRGNFPPRFSGLQFPNYSSELNVNALELDDSALYLCASSFQGNSPLHFGNGTRLTVT.

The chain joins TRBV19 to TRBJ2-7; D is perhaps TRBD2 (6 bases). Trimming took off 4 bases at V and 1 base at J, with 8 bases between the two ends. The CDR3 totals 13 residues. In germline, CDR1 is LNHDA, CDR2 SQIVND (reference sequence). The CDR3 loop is CASSTGVSYEQYF. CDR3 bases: TGTGCCAGTAGTACGGGGGTTTCCTACGAGCAGTACTTC.

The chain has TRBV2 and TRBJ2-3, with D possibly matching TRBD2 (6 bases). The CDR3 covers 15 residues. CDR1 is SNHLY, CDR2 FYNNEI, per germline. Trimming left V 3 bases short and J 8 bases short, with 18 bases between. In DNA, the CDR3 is TGTGCCAGCAGTGAGGGACTCCTGATGAGGGGTACGCAGTATTTT. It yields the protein CASSEGLLMRGTQYF.

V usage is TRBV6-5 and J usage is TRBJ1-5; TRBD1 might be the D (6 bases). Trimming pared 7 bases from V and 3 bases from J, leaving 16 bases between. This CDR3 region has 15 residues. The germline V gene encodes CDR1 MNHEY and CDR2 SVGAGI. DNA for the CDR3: TGTGCCAGCACCCGGGGGGGGGCCAACAATCAGCCCCAGCATTTT. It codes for CASTRGGANNQPQHF.

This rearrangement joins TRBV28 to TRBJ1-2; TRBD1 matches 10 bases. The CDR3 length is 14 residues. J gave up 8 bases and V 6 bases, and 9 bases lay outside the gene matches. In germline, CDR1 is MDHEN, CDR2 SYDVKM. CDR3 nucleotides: TGTGCCAGCAGAACGACAGGGGGCGCACGGGGCTACACCTTC. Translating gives CASRTTGGARGYTF.

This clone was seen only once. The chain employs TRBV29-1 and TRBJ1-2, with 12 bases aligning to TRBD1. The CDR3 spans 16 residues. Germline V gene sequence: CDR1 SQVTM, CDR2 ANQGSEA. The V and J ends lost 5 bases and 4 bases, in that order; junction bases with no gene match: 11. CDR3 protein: CSVKPGQGASFYGYTF. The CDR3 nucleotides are TGCAGCGTTAAACCGGGACAGGGGGCTTCTTTCTATGGCTACACCTTC. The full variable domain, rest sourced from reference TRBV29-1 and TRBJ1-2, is SAVISQKPSRDICQRGTSLTIQCQVDSQVTMMFWYRQQPGQSLTLIATANQGSEATYESGFVIDKFPISRPNLTFSTLTVSNMSPEDSSIYLCSVKPGQGASFYGYTFGSGTRLTVV.

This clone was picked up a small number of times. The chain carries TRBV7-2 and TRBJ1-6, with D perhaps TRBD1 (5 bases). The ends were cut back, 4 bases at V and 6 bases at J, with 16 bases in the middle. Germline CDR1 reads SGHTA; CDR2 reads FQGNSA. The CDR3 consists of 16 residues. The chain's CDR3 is CASSSMGGFRNSPLHF. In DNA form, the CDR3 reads TGTGCCAGCAGCTCAATGGGGGGATTTCGTAATTCACCCCTCCACTTT.

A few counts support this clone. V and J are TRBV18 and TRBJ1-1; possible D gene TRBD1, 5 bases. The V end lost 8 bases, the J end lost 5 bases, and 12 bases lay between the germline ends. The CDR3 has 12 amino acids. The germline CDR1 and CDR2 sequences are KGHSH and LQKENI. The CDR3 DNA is TGTGCCAGCGTACGTCCAGGGACTGAAGCTTTCTTT. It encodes CASVRPGTEAFF.